A selection of T cell receptor beta chains follows, all from one sample in a study of radiotherapy plus CTLA-4 blockade in lung cancer. Clones were read by immunoSEQ multiplex PCR, and TCRdb kept only the in-frame ones, dropping some. The sample records roughly 100,000 clones, more than 75% being singletons. The sample here was peripheral blood, taken from a patient treated with radiotherapy plus ipilimumab. The receptors derive from a human donor with non-small cell lung cancer who had a partial response to radiotherapy plus ipilimumab. The CDR3 runs from the conserved cysteine through the conserved F or W. Fields, in order: D gene, clone size, J gene, V gene, CDR3 DNA, CDR3 protein. A D gene is named only where the DNA matches it firmly. Only part of the rows carry a size: once, few, many, or a class if the clone is expanded.

D: .
size: once
J: TRBJ1-2
V: TRBV28
DNA: TGTGCCAGCACTACGGGTACCCCCATAGCGATCGTCTACACCTTC
CDR3: CASTTGTPIAIVYTF

D: TRBD2
size: once
J: TRBJ2-1
V: TRBV11-2
DNA: TGTGCCAGCAGCACACTAGCGGCCTCCTACAATGAGCAGTTCTTC
CDR3: CASSTLAASYNEQFF

D: .
size: once
J: TRBJ1-1
V: TRBV7-8
DNA: TGTGCCAGCAGCTTAGAGGTGGGGGGGAGGGGCACTGAAGCTTTCTTT
CDR3: CASSLEVGGRGTEAFF

D: .
size: .
J: TRBJ2-3
V: TRBV7-9
DNA: TGTGCCAGCAGCAAACAGCAAGATACGCAGTATTTT
CDR3: CASSKQQDTQYF

D: TRBD1
size: .
J: TRBJ2-1
V: TRBV18
DNA: TGTGCCAGCTCCGAAGGACAGGGGCCTGGCAATGAGCAGTTCTTC
CDR3: CASSEGQGPGNEQFF

D: .
size: .
J: TRBJ2-2
V: TRBV5-1
DNA: TGCGCCAGCAGCTTGGCCGGTCCGTTCACCGGGGAGCTGTTTTTT
CDR3: CASSLAGPFTGELFF

D: .
size: once
J: TRBJ1-6
V: TRBV6-4
DNA: TGTGCCAGCAGGACTGACGTTAATTCACCCCTCCACTTT
CDR3: CASRTDVNSPLHF

D: TRBD1
size: .
J: TRBJ1-5
V: TRBV19
DNA: TGTGCCAGTAGTATAGATCTAGGGACAGCTCTTCCTCGGCCCCAGCATTTT
CDR3: CASSIDLGTALPRPQHF

D: TRBD2
size: .
J: TRBJ2-1
V: TRBV5-1
DNA: TGCGCCAGCAGCTCGGGACTAGCGGGAGGGTTCAATGAGCAGTTCTTC
CDR3: CASSSGLAGGFNEQFF

D: TRBD1
size: .
J: TRBJ1-1
V: TRBV28
DNA: TGTGCCAGCAGAAGCGGACAGGTCGAAGCTTTCTTT
CDR3: CASRSGQVEAFF

D: TRBD2
size: once
J: TRBJ2-7
V: TRBV6-1
DNA: TGTGCCAGCAGTGAAGCGAAGACTAGCGTAATCCGGGCAGAGCAGTACTTC
CDR3: CASSEAKTSVIRAEQYF

D: TRBD1
size: .
J: TRBJ2-1
V: TRBV14
DNA: TGTGCCAGCAGCCGGGACAGGGGGCGTCGGTTCTTC
CDR3: CASSRDRGRRFF

D: .
size: .
J: TRBJ1-2
V: TRBV11-2
DNA: TGTGCCAGCAGCTCCCGGCTAGGGAGTGGCTACACCTTC
CDR3: CASSSRLGSGYTF

D: .
size: .
J: TRBJ2-5
V: TRBV21-1
DNA: TGTGCCAGCAGCAAAACAGGTTCCTCGTGGAAGACCCAGTACTTC
CDR3: CASSKTGSSWKTQYF

D: .
size: .
J: TRBJ1-5
V: TRBV4-1
DNA: TGCGCCAGCAGCCAAGGATCAGGGAGCAATCAGCCCCAGCATTTT
CDR3: CASSQGSGSNQPQHF

D: TRBD1
size: .
J: TRBJ1-4
V: TRBV5-1
DNA: TGCGCCAGCAGGACAGGGGGCGCTCGGTTAAATGAAAAACTGTTTTTT
CDR3: CASRTGGARLNEKLFF

D: .
size: .
J: TRBJ2-6
V: TRBV5-1
DNA: TGCGCCAGCAGCGACTCGTCGGGGGCCAACGTCCTGACTTTC
CDR3: CASSDSSGANVLTF

D: .
size: .
J: TRBJ2-1
V: TRBV7-9
DNA: TGTGCCAGCGACCTTCAGCGCTCCTACAATGAGCAGTTCTTC
CDR3: CASDLQRSYNEQFF

D: TRBD1
size: .
J: TRBJ1-3
V: TRBV10-3
DNA: TGTGCCATCAGGGAAACAGGGGCTGGAAACACCATATATTTT
CDR3: CAIRETGAGNTIYF

D: .
size: .
J: TRBJ1-5
V: TRBV6-5
DNA: TGTGCCAGCAGTGAAAGGGGCTATCAGCATTTT
CDR3: CASSERGYQHF

D: .
size: .
J: TRBJ2-1
V: TRBV5-1
DNA: TGCGCCAGCAGCTTGGCCCCAGAGGAAAATGAGCAGTTCTTC
CDR3: CASSLAPEENEQFF

D: .
size: .
J: TRBJ2-7
V: TRBV2
DNA: TGTGCCAGCAACAGACAGCCCGGTGCCTACGAGCAGTACTTC
CDR3: CASNRQPGAYEQYF

D: .
size: .
J: TRBJ1-3
V: TRBV9
DNA: TGTGCCAGCAGCCCTCAGGCAGTCACCAGCTCTGGAAACACCATATATTTT
CDR3: CASSPQAVTSSGNTIYF

D: .
size: .
J: TRBJ2-7
V: TRBV28
DNA: TGTGCCAGCAGTTTTGTGGACAGTCACTACGAGCAGTACTTC
CDR3: CASSFVDSHYEQYF

D: .
size: .
J: TRBJ1-3
V: TRBV27
DNA: TGTGCCAGCAGTCGAGGGGGATCGTCTGGAAACACCATATATTTT
CDR3: CASSRGGSSGNTIYF

D: TRBD1
size: .
J: TRBJ1-5
V: TRBV19
DNA: TGTGCCAGTATTGGGGACAGCTCTTGGCAGCCCCAGCATTTT
CDR3: CASIGDSSWQPQHF

D: .
size: .
J: TRBJ1-1
V: TRBV28
DNA: TGTGCCAGTTCCAGGAAAGGGGCTGAAGCTTTCTTT
CDR3: CASSRKGAEAFF

D: .
size: .
J: TRBJ2-5
V: TRBV2
DNA: TGTGCCAGCGGGGGGACGGGAGAGACCCAGTACTTC
CDR3: CASGGTGETQYF

D: .
size: .
J: TRBJ1-2
V: TRBV19
DNA: TGTGCCAGTAGTATAGATCAGCGGGGGAGGCAAGCTAACTATGGCTACACCTTC
CDR3: CASSIDQRGRQANYGYTF

D: TRBD2
size: .
J: TRBJ2-2
V: TRBV28
DNA: TGTGCCAGCAGTTCCTTGCTCATCGGACTAGCGGGAGGATGGGACACCGGGGAGCTGTTTTTT
CDR3: CASSSLLIGLAGGWDTGELFF